The 12 T cell receptor beta chains reported below all come from one sample, sequenced in a study of PD-1 blockade in classical Hodgkin lymphoma. Libraries were prepared by immunoSEQ multiplex PCR; TCRdb keeps only in-frame clonotypes and omits some of them. The sample contains 55,000 to 65,000 clones, 80% to 90% of which appear only once. In every patient, relapse followed autologous stem cell transplantation, while exposure to brentuximab vedotin differed. The input for sequencing was peripheral blood mononuclear cells (PBMCs), taken at baseline. The receptors here all came from a human donor with classical Hodgkin lymphoma.

This clone is a singleton in its sample. This sequence joins TRBV7-9 and TRBJ1-5; perhaps TRBD1 as D (5 bases). V gave up 6 bases and J gave up 7 bases, with 13 bases separating them. CDR3 length: 13 amino acids. Germline assignment: CDR1 SEHNR and CDR2 FQNEAQ (reference sequence). The CDR3 protein is CASSRPGVQPQHF. In DNA form, the CDR3 reads TGTGCCAGCAGTCGGCCGGGGGTCCAGCCCCAGCATTTT.

The chain joins TRBV6-1 to TRBJ1-1, with D maybe TRBD1 (5 bases). CDR1 and CDR2 from the germline V gene are MNHNS and SASEGT. The CDR3 has 13 residues. The V end was cut by 6 bases, the J end by 1 base, with 9 bases between. CDR3 in amino acids: CASSRVKNTEAFF. The CDR3 DNA follows: TGTGCCAGCAGCAGGGTAAAGAACACTGAAGCTTTCTTT.

The chain couples TRBV27 to TRBJ2-5; tentatively, D is TRBD1 (5 bases). The CDR3 spans 17 residues. The germline V gene has CDR1 MNHEY and CDR2 SMNVEV (reference sequence). The germline V and J ends were trimmed by 3 bases and 2 bases, with 19 bases remaining between them. The CDR3 is CASSFSPFVTAQETQYF. The CDR3 region has the DNA TGTGCCAGCAGTTTTAGCCCGTTCGTGACAGCGCAAGAGACCCAGTACTTC.

V gene TRBV25-1 combines with J gene TRBJ1-2, with D unclear. CDR3 length: 13 amino acids. Trimming took off 2 bases at V and 4 bases at J, with 8 bases between the two ends. The germline gives CDR1 MGHDK, CDR2 SYGVNS. CDR3 amino acids: CASSEVHGYGYTF. DNA for the CDR3: TGTGCCAGCAGTGAAGTCCATGGCTATGGCTACACCTTC.

This chain uses TRBV5-4 with TRBJ1-3; no reliable D call. The CDR3 is 14 amino acids. The germline CDR1 and CDR2 sequences are SGHNT and YYREEE (reference sequence). Trimming stripped 4 bases from V and 0 bases from J, with 8 bases between. CDR3 nucleotides: TGTGCCAGCAGCCGTGATCTCTCTGGAAACACCATATATTTT. Encoded protein: CASSRDLSGNTIYF.

The rearrangement joins TRBV6-5 to TRBJ1-6; TRBD1 matches 7 bases. Germline CDR1 reads MNHEY; CDR2 reads SVGAGI. The CDR3 is made up of 16 amino acids. V was pared by 2 bases and J by 5 bases, with 6 bases of the junction left unmatched. The CDR3 here is CASSYTGTANNSPLHF. The CDR3 DNA reads TGTGCCAGCAGTTACACCGGGACAGCAAATAATTCACCCCTCCACTTT.

The gene calls are TRBV5-1 and TRBJ2-5; 7 nucleotides align to TRBD1. V lost 4 bases to trimming and J lost 0 bases; unmatched junction nucleotides: 6. The CDR3 runs 15 residues. Germline values: CDR1 SGHRS, CDR2 YFSETQ. The DNA of the CDR3 is TGCGCCAGCAGCGCTTACAGGGGCTACCAAGAGACCCAGTACTTC. Its translation is CASSAYRGYQETQYF.

The V call is TRBV27, the J call TRBJ1-5; the D is unclear. The CDR3 length is 13 residues. Trimming removed 5 bases from V and 7 bases from J, with 12 bases in between. Germline values: CDR1 MNHEY, CDR2 SMNVEV (reference sequence). The DNA of the CDR3 is TGTGCCAGCAGTCCACTAATGGGCCAGCCCCAGCATTTT. Residues: CASSPLMGQPQHF.

The genes are TRBV19 and TRBJ1-4; TRBD1 aligns across 8 bases. V lost 4 bases, J lost 5 bases, and 3 bases stayed unmatched. CDR3 size: 14 residues. In germline, CDR1 is LNHDA, CDR2 SQIVND (reference sequence). DNA for the CDR3: TGTGCCAGTAGTACGTGGACAGGGAATGAAAAACTGTTTTTT. It encodes CASSTWTGNEKLFF.

The chain is built from TRBV5-6 and TRBJ1-2, with D possibly being TRBD1 (5 bases). CDR3 length: 14 residues. Germline V gene sequence: CDR1 SGHDT, CDR2 YYEEEE. With 1 base removed from V and 10 bases from J, the gap between germline ends came to 17 bases. CDR3 protein: CASSLKTRQYSYTF. DNA of the CDR3: TGTGCCAGCAGCTTGAAAACCAGACAGTACTCCTACACCTTC.

The gene calls are TRBV15 and TRBJ2-2, with D perhaps given as TRBD1 or TRBD2 (5 bases each). The V gene's germline CDR1 is LNHNV and CDR2 YYDKDF (reference sequence). V lost 5 bases and J lost 3, with 13 bases in between. This CDR3 spans 15 amino acids. CDR3 protein: CATSPTGTHTGELFF. Written as DNA, the CDR3 is TGTGCCACCAGCCCCACCGGGACCCACACCGGGGAGCTGTTTTTT.

The chain carries TRBV27 and TRBJ1-6, with D possibly matching TRBD1 (6 bases). The CDR3 runs 15 residues. Germline loops: CDR1 MNHEY, CDR2 SMNVEV (reference sequence). Deletions cut 3 bases from V and 8 bases from J, with 14 bases between. The CDR3 loop reads CASSLKGGRDSPLHF. DNA for the CDR3: TGTGCCAGCAGTTTGAAGGGGGGAAGAGATTCACCCCTCCACTTT.